This is a list of T cell receptor beta chains from one sample in a study of T cell responses to AZD1222 COVID-19 vaccine. Profiling relied on immunoSEQ multiplex PCR, and the TCRdb table lists in-frame clones only, not all of them. This repertoire shows about 67,000 clones, roughly 80% found once; its top ten account for 5.5% to 8%. The sample here was peripheral blood, taken 28 days after the second AZD1222 dose. All receptors derive from an adult who received the AZD1222 COVID-19 vaccine. Both conserved end residues are part of each CDR3. The D gene is left open where the match is weak. Clone sizes are given selectively: once, few, many, or a class where the clone is expanded.

.,15,.,TRBV7-2,TRBJ1-4,CASSLVREANEKLFF,TGTGCCAGCAGCTTAGTCCGGGAGGCTAATGAAAAACTGTTTTTT
.,13,.,TRBV6-5,TRBJ2-7,CASRVDSSYEQYF,TGTGCCAGCAGGGTGGACAGCTCCTACGAGCAGTACTTC
.,13,once,TRBV29-1,TRBJ2-7,CSVEVRQTYEQYF,TGCAGCGTTGAAGTTAGGCAGACCTACGAGCAGTACTTC
TRBD1,14,.,TRBV18,TRBJ1-3,CASSAGTGGNTIYF,TGTGCCAGCTCAGCCGGGACAGGCGGAAACACCATATATTTT
.,14,.,TRBV7-9,TRBJ1-1,CASAPGRMNTEAFF,TGTGCCAGCGCCCCGGGTCGTATGAACACTGAAGCTTTCTTT
.,14,.,TRBV7-2,TRBJ1-1,CASSWGGHGTEAFF,TGTGCCAGCAGCTGGGGGGGGCACGGCACTGAAGCTTTCTTT
.,11,.,TRBV6-5,TRBJ2-5,CASSREETQYF,TGTGCCAGCAGTCGTGAAGAGACCCAGTACTTC
.,13,.,TRBV5-1,TRBJ1-5,CAHRRGVEQPQHF,TGCGCCCATCGCAGGGGAGTGGAACAGCCCCAGCATTTT
TRBD2,17,.,TRBV4-1,TRBJ2-2,CASSQATSGGATGELFF,TGCGCCAGCAGCCAAGCTACTAGCGGGGGTGCCACCGGGGAGCTGTTTTTT
.,14,.,TRBV6-5,TRBJ1-3,CASSFGLTGNTIYF,TGTGCCAGCAGTTTCGGGTTAACTGGAAACACCATATATTTT
.,17,.,TRBV12-5,TRBJ2-7,CASGLVRDGGKAYEQYF,TGTGCTAGTGGTTTGGTTCGTGACGGGGGAAAAGCCTACGAGCAGTACTTC
.,14,.,TRBV27,TRBJ1-4,CASSFDSMNEKLFF,TGTGCCAGCAGTTTCGACAGCATGAATGAAAAACTGTTTTTT
TRBD2,14,.,TRBV13,TRBJ2-7,CASSLRGDSYEQYF,TGTGCCAGCAGCTTACGGGGGGATTCCTACGAGCAGTACTTC
.,15,.,TRBV24-1,TRBJ2-3,CATSDPRAGADTQYF,TGTGCCACCAGTGATCCCCGGGCTGGGGCAGATACGCAGTATTTT
TRBD1,18,.,TRBV7-8,TRBJ1-3,CASRLNWDRGRTGNTIYF,TGTGCCAGCAGGTTGAATTGGGACAGGGGACGGACTGGAAACACCATATATTTT
.,19,.,TRBV18,TRBJ2-6,CASSHQARVSLSGANVLTF,TGTGCCAGCTCACACCAGGCAAGGGTCAGTCTCTCTGGGGCCAACGTCCTGACTTTC
.,17,.,TRBV5-8,TRBJ1-5,CASSSREAAYLNQPQHF,TGTGCCAGCAGTTCCAGGGAGGCGGCATACCTCAATCAGCCCCAGCATTTT
.,15,.,TRBV5-5,TRBJ1-3,CASSLGYRSGNTIYF,TGTGCCAGCAGCTTGGGGTACAGGTCTGGAAACACCATATATTTT
.,15,.,TRBV5-4,TRBJ1-2,CASTAGGSRNYGYTF,TGTGCCAGCACCGCGGGCGGGTCGAGAAACTATGGCTACACCTTC
.,13,medium-sized,TRBV7-9,TRBJ1-4,CASSVGFNEKLFF,TGTGCCAGCAGCGTCGGGTTTAATGAAAAACTGTTTTTT
TRBD1,14,.,TRBV6-5,TRBJ1-5,CASQAGQEDQPQHF,TGTGCCAGCCAGGCTGGACAGGAGGATCAGCCCCAGCATTTT
TRBD1,16,.,TRBV5-6,TRBJ2-3,CASSPPDRASTDTQYF,TGTGCCAGCAGCCCCCCCGACAGGGCTAGCACAGATACGCAGTATTTT